Each of the 19 T cell receptor beta chains below was sequenced from the same sample in a study of blood T cell repertoires in COVID-19 (dated by TCRdb to about 2020). The protocol used for the library was the immunoSEQ multiplex PCR assay. TCRdb stores this immuneACCESS table with in-frame sequences only. Part of the clones is absent; in the studies checked, under half of the shortfall reflects unresolved V genes, and no reason is known for the rest. The sample profile shows fewer than 250,000 clones; approximately 80% of them were found once. 6% to 7% of the sample belongs to the ten largest clones. The material sequenced was peripheral blood. The receptors originated from a woman between 55 and 75 years old with active or convalescent COVID-19.

The chain is built from TRBV6-2 or TRBV6-3 and TRBJ2-7; 8 nucleotides align to TRBD2. The CDR3 spans 15 residues. J gave up 2 bases and V 3 bases, and 6 bases lay outside the gene matches. Germline CDR1 MNHEY, CDR2 SVGEGT. The CDR3 sequence: CASSYRAGGTYEQYV. The CDR3 nucleotides are TGTGCCAGCAGTTATCGGGCGGGGGGAACCTACGAGCAGTACGTC.

V gene TRBV10-1 combines with J gene TRBJ2-1, with 11 nucleotides matching TRBD2. J gave up 5 bases and V 6 bases, and 6 bases lay outside the gene matches. CDR1 is WNHNN, CDR2 SYGVQD, per germline (reference sequence). CDR3 length: 15 residues. This CDR3 is CASSLGTSGNNEQFF. In nucleotides, the CDR3 is TGCGCCAGCAGCCTAGGGACTAGCGGAAACAATGAGCAGTTCTTC.

This clone was detected once. The rearrangement joins TRBV30 to TRBJ2-5, with 7 bases aligning to TRBD2. V was pared by 1 base and J by 6 bases, with 11 bases of the junction left unmatched. Germline-derived CDR1 and CDR2 are GTSNPN and SVGIG (reference sequence). There are 15 residues in the CDR3. The CDR3: CAWSELTGGRKTQYF. DNA of the CDR3: TGTGCCTGGAGTGAGCTGACTGGCGGGAGAAAGACCCAGTACTTC.

This clone appeared a few times. The V gene is TRBV12-3 or TRBV12-4, the J gene TRBJ1-1; no reliable D call. V was clipped by 6 bases and J by 3 bases, with 11 bases between them. The CDR3 has 13 amino acids. The CDR3 is CASSPTRHTEAFF. The CDR3 nucleotides are TGTGCCAGCAGCCCAACGCGGCACACTGAAGCTTTCTTT.

The chain links TRBV19 to TRBJ1-2; possibly TRBD1 for D (6 bases). This CDR3 comprises 16 residues. Trimming removed 2 bases at V and 2 bases at J, with 15 bases between. Germline CDR1 and CDR2: LNHDA and SQIVND (reference sequence). This CDR3 reads CASSIHQGLSNYGYTF. For the CDR3, the DNA is TGTGCCAGTAGTATACATCAGGGGTTATCCAACTATGGCTACACCTTC.

In DNA, the CDR3 is TGTGCCAGCACTTTAGCCGGGGGGAACACTGAAGCTTTCTTT. It yields the protein CASTLAGGNTEAFF. This chain links TRBV19 with TRBJ1-1, with TRBD1 as a possible D gene (5 bases). V was shortened by 9 bases and J by 1 base, with 15 bases between the two germline ends. This CDR3 contains 14 residues. Germline V gives CDR1 LNHDA, CDR2 SQIVND (reference sequence).

This chain links TRBV7-9 with TRBJ1-4; 8 bases map to TRBD1. The CDR3 runs 19 residues. Germline V lookup: CDR1 SEHNR, CDR2 FQNEAQ (reference sequence). The V segment lost 7 bases and the J segment 3 bases; nucleotides outside the gene matches: 19. This chain's CDR3 is CASTIAGTGDLRANEKLFF. The DNA for the CDR3 is TGTGCCAGCACCATCGCCGGGACAGGAGACCTTAGAGCTAATGAAAAACTGTTTTTT.

The J gene is TRBJ2-6, the V gene TRBV3-1 (or the pseudogene TRBV3-2), with 8 bases that match TRBD1. The CDR3 runs to 18 residues. V shed 1 base, J shed 0 bases, and the junction held 5 bases outside the gene matches. The germline V gene has CDR1 LGHDT and CDR2 YNNKEL (reference sequence). The CDR3 DNA reads TGTGCCAGCAGCCAAGGTGGACAGGGCGCCTCTGGGGCCAACGTCCTGACTTTC. The encoded protein is CASSQGGQGASGANVLTF.

This chain connects TRBV7-9 to TRBJ2-6, with 9 bases aligning to TRBD1. The V and J ends lost 5 bases and 4 bases, in that order; junction bases with no gene match: 15. Germline assignment: CDR1 SEHNR and CDR2 FQNEAQ (reference sequence). CDR3 length: 19 residues. The CDR3 reads CASSPRDRASYIGANVLTF. The CDR3 nucleotides are TGTGCCAGCAGCCCCCGGGACAGGGCGTCATATATCGGGGCCAACGTCCTGACTTTC. Full variable domain (outside the CDR3, taken from reference TRBV7-9 and TRBJ2-6): DTGVSQNPRHKITKRGQNVTFRCDPISEHNRLYWYRQTLGQGPEFLTYFQNEAQLEKSRLLSDRFSAERPKGSFSTLEIQRTEQGDSAMYLCASSPRDRASYIGANVLTFGAGSRLTVL.

The chain is built from TRBV14 and TRBJ2-7, with 8 bases fitting TRBD2. Germline lookup yields CDR1 SGHDN and CDR2 FVKESK. The V and J ends lost 5 bases and 2 bases, in that order; junction bases with no gene match: 11. The CDR3 is 16 residues long. CDR3: CASSFHRLAIPYEQYF. In DNA form, the CDR3 reads TGTGCCAGCAGCTTCCACCGACTAGCGATTCCCTACGAGCAGTACTTC.

The rearrangement joins TRBV5-6 to TRBJ1-2; D is unresolved. The CDR3 totals 12 residues. Germline V gene sequence: CDR1 SGHDT, CDR2 YYEEEE. Trimming cost V 1 base and J 5 bases, with 6 bases left between them. The CDR3 here is CASSLTEYGYTF. In DNA form, the CDR3 reads TGTGCCAGCAGCTTGACTGAATATGGCTACACCTTC. Filled out from reference TRBV5-6 and TRBJ1-2, the complete variable domain reads DAGVTQSPTHLIKTRGQQVTLRCSPKSGHDTVSWYQQALGQGPQFIFQYYEEEERQRGNFPDRFSGHQFPNYSSELNVNALLLGDSALYLCASSLTEYGYTFGSGTRLTVV.

The chain has TRBV5-1 and TRBJ2-1; 9 nucleotides align to TRBD1. The germline V gene encodes CDR1 SGHRS and CDR2 YFSETQ. The CDR3 sequence is 14 residues long. The J segment lost 8 bases and the V segment lost 5 bases, leaving 8 bases of the junction unmatched. The CDR3 nucleotides read TGCGCCAGCAGGGTCCGGGACAGGGCCGATGAGCAGTTCTTC. Residues: CASRVRDRADEQFF.

The chain uses TRBV12-2 and TRBJ1-1; whether TRBD1, the table's D call, matches the DNA was not checked. TRBV12-2 is tagged as a pseudogene. This CDR3 is 17 amino acids long. The CDR3 DNA reads TGTGCAAGTCGCCACCACCACGCAAAACAGGGGGGCACTGAAGCTTTCTTT. This gives the protein CASRHHHAKQGGTEAFF.

The rearrangement joins TRBV18 to TRBJ1-1, with unresolved D. Trimming took 1 base from V and 1 from J, leaving 13 bases between them. The CDR3 runs to 16 residues. Germline assignment: CDR1 KGHSH and CDR2 LQKENI. The CDR3 nucleotides are TGTGCCAGCTCACCACGGGCGGGCCGGGAGAACACTGAAGCTTTCTTT. Protein: CASSPRAGRENTEAFF.

The genes are TRBV9 and TRBJ2-2, with D tentatively TRBD1 (5 bases). Germline V lookup: CDR1 SGDLS, CDR2 YYNGEE. The CDR3 is 13 amino acids. The V and J ends lost 5 bases and 0 bases respectively, with 5 bases between them. CDR3 DNA: TGTGCCAGCAGGGGGCCGAACACCGGGGAGCTGTTTTTT. It yields the protein CASRGPNTGELFF.

V usage is TRBV12-3 or TRBV12-4 and J usage is TRBJ2-7; no reliable D call. V lost 6 bases, J lost 6 bases, and 9 bases lay in between. CDR3 length equals 11 residues. The CDR3 sequence: CASSPGREQYF. Written as DNA, the CDR3 is TGTGCCAGCAGCCCAGGCCGCGAGCAGTACTTC.

The chain joins TRBV11-3 to TRBJ1-2; D might be TRBD1 (5 bases). Trimming stripped 5 bases from V and 8 bases from J, with 9 bases between. The CDR3 consists of 11 residues. Germline V CDR1 and CDR2: SGHNT, YENEEA. The CDR3 coding sequence is TGTGCCAGCAGCGGTCAGGGAGGCTACACCTTC. Protein product: CASSGQGGYTF.

CDR3 amino acids: CASSIGQGAVGELFF. CDR3 DNA: TGTGCCAGTAGTATAGGACAGGGGGCAGTCGGGGAGCTGTTTTTT. The rearrangement uses TRBV19 and TRBJ2-2, with 10 bases lining up with TRBD1. The germline V gene has CDR1 LNHDA and CDR2 SQIVND (reference sequence). V trimming: 1 base; J trimming: 7 bases; junction bases outside the gene matches: 3. The CDR3 has 15 residues.

The chain carries TRBV3-1 (or the pseudogene TRBV3-2) and TRBJ2-2; D not resolved. Trimming stripped 1 base from V and 4 bases from J, with 10 bases between. Germline V lookup: CDR1 LGHDT, CDR2 YNNKEL (reference sequence). The CDR3 length is 15 residues. CDR3 DNA: TGTGCCAGCAGCCAAGTAGTCTTTGGCACCGGGGAGCTGTTTTTT. Translation: CASSQVVFGTGELFF.